This record looks at one TCR beta chain sequence and its context. These data are taken from a study of blood T cell repertoires in COVID-19. Using immunoSEQ multiplex PCR, the repertoire was profiled, and TCRdb retains in-frame clones only, with some absent. The profile shows 190,000 or so clones, about 83% of them singletons. The trim removed 2 bases at V and 6 bases at J, leaving 4 bases unmatched. This CDR3 is built from 15 residues. Germline-derived CDR1 and CDR2 are SGHNT and YYREEE (reference sequence). Sequencing used peripheral blood. The receptor comes from a man aged 50 to 60 with active or convalescent COVID-19. The rearrangement uses TRBV5-4 and TRBJ2-1, with 11 positions matching TRBD2. The CDR3 sequence: CASSFSGRAINEQFF. The DNA of the CDR3 is TGTGCCAGCAGCTTTAGCGGGAGGGCCATCAATGAGCAGTTCTTC. The variable domain in full, completed from reference TRBV5-4 and TRBJ2-1, reads ETGVTQSPTHLIKTRGQQVTLRCSSQSGHNTVSWYQQALGQGPQFIFQYYREEENGRGNFPPRFSGLQFPNYSSELNVNALELDDSALYLCASSFSGRAINEQFFGPGTRLTVL.